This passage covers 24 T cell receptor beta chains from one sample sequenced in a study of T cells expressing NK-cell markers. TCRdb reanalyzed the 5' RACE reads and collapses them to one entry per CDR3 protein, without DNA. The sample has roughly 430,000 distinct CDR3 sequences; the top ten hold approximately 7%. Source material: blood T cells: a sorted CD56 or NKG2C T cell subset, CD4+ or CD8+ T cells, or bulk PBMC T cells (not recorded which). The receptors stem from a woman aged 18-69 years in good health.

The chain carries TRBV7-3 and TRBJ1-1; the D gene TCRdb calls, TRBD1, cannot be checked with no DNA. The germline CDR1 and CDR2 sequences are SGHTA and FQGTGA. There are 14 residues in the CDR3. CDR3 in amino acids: CASSLSPGQGKAFF.

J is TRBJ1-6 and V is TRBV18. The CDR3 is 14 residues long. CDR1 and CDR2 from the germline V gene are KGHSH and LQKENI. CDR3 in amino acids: CASSPQGADSPLHF.

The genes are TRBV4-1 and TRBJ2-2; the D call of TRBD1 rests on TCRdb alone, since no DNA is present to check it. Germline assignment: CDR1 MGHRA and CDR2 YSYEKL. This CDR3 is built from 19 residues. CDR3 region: CASSQPSDRDVSNTGELFF.

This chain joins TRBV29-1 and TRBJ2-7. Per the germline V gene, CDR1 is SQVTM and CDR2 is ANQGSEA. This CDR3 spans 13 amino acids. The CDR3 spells CSVEGANSYEQYF.

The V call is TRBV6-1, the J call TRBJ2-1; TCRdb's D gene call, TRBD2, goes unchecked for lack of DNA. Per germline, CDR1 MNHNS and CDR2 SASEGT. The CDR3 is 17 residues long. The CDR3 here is CASRPTALSSSYNEQFF.

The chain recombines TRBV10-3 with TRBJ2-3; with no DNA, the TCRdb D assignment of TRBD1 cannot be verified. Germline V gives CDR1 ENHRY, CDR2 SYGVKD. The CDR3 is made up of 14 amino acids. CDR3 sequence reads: CAIGGHLGADTQYF.

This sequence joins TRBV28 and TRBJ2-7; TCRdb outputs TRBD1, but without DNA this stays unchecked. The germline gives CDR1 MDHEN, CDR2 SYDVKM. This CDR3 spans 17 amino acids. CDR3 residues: CASSPLTLGSSSYEQYF. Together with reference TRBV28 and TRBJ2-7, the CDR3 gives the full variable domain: DVKVTQSSRYLVKRTGEKVFLECVQDMDHENMFWYRQDPGLGLRLIYFSYDVKMKEKGDIPEGYSVSREKKERFSLILESASTNQTSMYLCASSPLTLGSSSYEQYFGPGTRLTVT.

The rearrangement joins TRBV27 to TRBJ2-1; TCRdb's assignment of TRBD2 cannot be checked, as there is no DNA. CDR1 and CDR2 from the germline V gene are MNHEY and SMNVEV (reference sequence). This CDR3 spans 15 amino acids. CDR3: CASSLLAGGANEQFF.

CDR3 sequence: CASSPDRGFLQPQHF. V and J are TRBV2 and TRBJ1-5; with no DNA, the TCRdb D assignment of TRBD1 cannot be verified. This CDR3 has 15 amino acids. CDR1 is SNHLY, CDR2 FYNNEI, per germline. The whole variable domain, remainder taken from reference TRBV2 and TRBJ1-5, is EPEVTQTPSHQVTQMGQEVILRCVPISNHLYFYWYRQILGQKVEFLVSFYNNEISEKSEIFDDQFSVERPDGSNFTLKIRSTKLEDSAMYFCASSPDRGFLQPQHFGDGTRLSIL.

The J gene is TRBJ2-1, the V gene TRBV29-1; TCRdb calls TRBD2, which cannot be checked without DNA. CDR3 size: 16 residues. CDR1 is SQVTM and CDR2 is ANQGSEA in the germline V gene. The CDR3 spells CSVEWFGSGSGYEQFF.

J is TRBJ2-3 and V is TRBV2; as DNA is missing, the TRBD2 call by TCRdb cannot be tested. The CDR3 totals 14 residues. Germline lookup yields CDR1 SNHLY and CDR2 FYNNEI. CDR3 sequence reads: CASGLAGVSDTQYF.

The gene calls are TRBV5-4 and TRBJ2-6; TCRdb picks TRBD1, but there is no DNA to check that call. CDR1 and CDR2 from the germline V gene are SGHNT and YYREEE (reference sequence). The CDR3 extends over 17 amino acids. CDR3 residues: CASSLRPGELGANVLTF.

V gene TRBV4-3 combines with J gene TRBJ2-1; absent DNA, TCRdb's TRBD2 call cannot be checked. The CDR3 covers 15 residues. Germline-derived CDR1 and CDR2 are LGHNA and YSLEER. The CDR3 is CASSSKLAGVYEQFF.

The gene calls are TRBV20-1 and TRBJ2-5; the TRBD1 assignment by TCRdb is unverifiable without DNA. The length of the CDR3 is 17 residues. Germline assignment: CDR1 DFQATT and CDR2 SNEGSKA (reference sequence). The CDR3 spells CSARDYRQVVYQETQYF.

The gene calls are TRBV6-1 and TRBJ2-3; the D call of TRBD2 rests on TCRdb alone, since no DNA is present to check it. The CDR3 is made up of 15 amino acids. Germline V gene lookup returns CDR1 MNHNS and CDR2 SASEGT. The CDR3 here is CASSRGGVGTDTQYF.

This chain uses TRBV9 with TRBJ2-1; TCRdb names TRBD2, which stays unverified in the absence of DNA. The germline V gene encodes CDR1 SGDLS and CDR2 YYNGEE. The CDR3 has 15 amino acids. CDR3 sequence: CASSPSGKSYNEQFF.

The CDR3 loop is CASTPPSGKVADTQYF. The chain recombines TRBV12-3 or TRBV12-4 with TRBJ2-3; TCRdb outputs TRBD2, but without DNA this stays unchecked. This CDR3 region has 16 residues.

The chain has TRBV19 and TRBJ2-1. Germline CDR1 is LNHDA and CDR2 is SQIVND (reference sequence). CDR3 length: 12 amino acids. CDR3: CASSIGSTIKFF.

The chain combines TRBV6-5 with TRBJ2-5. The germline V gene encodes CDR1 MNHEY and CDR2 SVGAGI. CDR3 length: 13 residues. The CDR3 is CASSYSREETQYF.

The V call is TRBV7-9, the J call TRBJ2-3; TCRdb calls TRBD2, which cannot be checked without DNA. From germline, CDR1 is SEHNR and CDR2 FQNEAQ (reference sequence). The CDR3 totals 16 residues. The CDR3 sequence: CASSLRVLAGEDTQYF.

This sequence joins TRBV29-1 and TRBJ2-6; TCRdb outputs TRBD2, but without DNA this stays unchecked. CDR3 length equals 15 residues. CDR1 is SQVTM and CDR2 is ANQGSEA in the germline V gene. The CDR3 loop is CSVVSGSSGANVLTF.

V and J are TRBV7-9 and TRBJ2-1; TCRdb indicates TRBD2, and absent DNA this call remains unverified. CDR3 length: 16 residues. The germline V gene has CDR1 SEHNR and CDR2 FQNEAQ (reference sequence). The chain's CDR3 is CASSLGSRGVYNEQFF.

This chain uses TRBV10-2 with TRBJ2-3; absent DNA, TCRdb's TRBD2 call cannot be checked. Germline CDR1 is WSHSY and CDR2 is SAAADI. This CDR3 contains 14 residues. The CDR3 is CASSPGLVTDTQYF.

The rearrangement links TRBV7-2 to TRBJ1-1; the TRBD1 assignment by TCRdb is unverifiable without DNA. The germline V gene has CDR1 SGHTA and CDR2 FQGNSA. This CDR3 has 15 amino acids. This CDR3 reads CASSTTQGRRTEAFF.